These 11 T cell receptor beta chains originate from one sample sequenced in a study of control samples from healthy donors and cancer patients. Using immunoSEQ multiplex PCR, the repertoire was profiled, and TCRdb retains in-frame clones only, with some absent. The sample shows fewer than 200,000 clones, nearly 96% of them seen only once. The sequenced sample consisted of blood. The receptor source for this set is a woman in her 30s in good health.

The chain joins TRBV7-2 to TRBJ1-2; the match to TRBD1 covers 10 bases. CDR3 size: 15 residues. The J segment lost 4 bases and the V segment lost 3 bases, leaving 5 bases of the junction unmatched. Germline CDR1 reads SGHTA; CDR2 reads FQGNSA. The CDR3 loop reads CASSFMTGGGYGYTF. The CDR3 DNA reads as TGTGCCAGCAGCTTTATGACAGGGGGCGGCTATGGCTACACCTTC.

The chain employs TRBV28 and TRBJ2-5; D possibly corresponds to TRBD2 (6 bases). This CDR3 is 17 amino acids long. Trimming left V 3 bases short and J 4 bases short, with 21 bases between. The germline V gene encodes CDR1 MDHEN and CDR2 SYDVKM. The CDR3 bases are TGTGCCAGCAGTTTTGGGCGGGGAGGATTACCCCTAGAGACCCAGTACTTC. Protein product: CASSFGRGGLPLETQYF.

The DNA for the CDR3 is TGTGCCACGACAGGGTGGGAGACTAATGAAAAACTGTTTTTT. As protein: CATTGWETNEKLFF. This chain links TRBV19 with TRBJ1-4; the match to TRBD1 covers 7 bases. There are 14 residues in the CDR3. CDR1 and CDR2 from the germline V gene are LNHDA and SQIVND (reference sequence). Trimming at V came to 10 bases and at J to 2 bases, leaving 7 bases not matched to a gene.

This sequence joins TRBV28 and TRBJ1-3; a possible D gene is TRBD1 (6 bases). The CDR3 is 15 amino acids. The V gene's germline CDR1 is MDHEN and CDR2 SYDVKM. V was pared by 10 bases and J by 6 bases, with 22 bases between. As DNA, the CDR3 is TGTGCCACCTCGGTGACAGGCAAATCTTTAAACACCATATATTTT. It codes for CATSVTGKSLNTIYF.

J is TRBJ1-2 and V is TRBV5-4, with D maybe TRBD1 (5 bases). CDR1 is SGHNT and CDR2 is YYREEE in the germline V gene (reference sequence). CDR3 length equals 13 residues. Trimming took 0 bases from V and 8 from J, leaving 11 bases between them. CDR3 bases: TGTGCCAGCAGCTTGGTAGAGGGGAGAGGCTACACCTTC. It encodes CASSLVEGRGYTF.

This chain joins TRBV6-5 and TRBJ1-5; tentatively, D is TRBD1 (6 bases). Germline CDR1 reads MNHEY; CDR2 reads SVGAGI. CDR3 length: 15 amino acids. The ends were cut back, 6 bases at V and 0 bases at J, with 12 bases in the middle. CDR3 sequence: CASSRTVNSNQPQHF. CDR3 coding DNA: TGTGCCAGCAGCCGGACAGTCAATAGCAATCAGCCCCAGCATTTT.

The chain employs TRBV6-6 and TRBJ1-5, with D uncertain. This CDR3 has 15 amino acids. V dropped 2 bases and J dropped 13 bases, with 21 bases sitting between them. Germline CDR1 is MNHNY and CDR2 is SVGAGI (reference sequence). The CDR3 region has the DNA TGTGCCAGCAGTTACGGCGAAAGGCACCCTTTCGTGCAGCATTTT. Translated, it gives CASSYGERHPFVQHF.

A remark on this clone: This sample includes further DNA sequences coding for the same CDR3. V is TRBV11-2 and J is TRBJ2-2, with 8 positions matching TRBD2. Germline V gene sequence: CDR1 SGHAT, CDR2 FQNNGV. This CDR3 is built from 16 residues. The V segment lost 2 bases and the J segment 2 bases; nucleotides outside the gene matches: 4. The CDR3 nucleotides are TGTGCCAGCAGCTTATCGCTAGCGGGCAACACCGGGGAGCTGTTTTTT. This sequence encodes CASSLSLAGNTGELFF.

This clone was seen once. This sequence joins TRBV11-2 and TRBJ1-1, with no clear D. The germline CDR1 and CDR2 sequences are SGHAT and FQNNGV. V dropped 8 bases and J dropped 0 bases, with 13 bases sitting between them. The CDR3 has 14 amino acids. The CDR3 region is CASSRLNLNTEAFF. Here the CDR3 DNA reads TGTGCCAGCTCGAGACTCAACCTGAACACTGAAGCTTTCTTT.

This chain joins TRBV5-6 and TRBJ1-2; D remains unclear. The V end was cut by 0 bases, the J end by 6 bases, with 6 bases between. The CDR3 length is 12 residues. The V gene's germline CDR1 is SGHDT and CDR2 YYEEEE. CDR3 DNA: TGTGCCAGCAGCTTGGAACAGAATGGCTACACCTTC. As protein: CASSLEQNGYTF.

CDR3 loop: CASSALTGKISGANVLTF. The CDR3 DNA reads as TGTGCCAGTAGTGCCCTGACAGGGAAAATCTCTGGGGCCAACGTCCTGACTTTC. This chain joins TRBV19 and TRBJ2-6; 7 bases are a match to TRBD1. Losses at the gene ends were 5 bases for V and 0 bases for J; bases not matched to a gene: 10. This CDR3 has 18 residues. Germline CDR1 reads LNHDA; CDR2 reads SQIVND (reference sequence). The full variable domain, its missing parts supplied by reference TRBV19 and TRBJ2-6, is DGGITQSPKYLFRKEGQNVTLSCEQNLNHDAMYWYRQDPGQGLRLIYYSQIVNDFQKGDIAEGYSVSREKKESFPLTVTSAQKNPTAFYLCASSALTGKISGANVLTFGAGSRLTVL.